The next 30 T cell receptor beta chains were all read from a single sample in a study of T cell repertoires in cytomegalovirus infection (dated by TCRdb to the late 2010s). The reads were generated on an Illumina HiSeq 1500. Through fastp at Q25 and MiXCR, TCRdb rebuilt clones from the public reads, retaining in-frame beta chains. Here each entry gathers all rows of one CDR3 protein and keeps the most common genes and DNA. The sample table holds a few hundred thousand distinct CDR3 sequences, of which 12% to 15% were seen once. Clones ranked in the top ten supply around 8.8% of the sample. Material: PBMCs. These receptors all come from a human donor in good health (CMV status not recorded). Some clones in this sample may be carry-over from other donors' samples.

This clonotype turned up a few times. V gene TRBV5-1 combines with J gene TRBJ2-5; D possibly corresponds to TRBD1 (5 bases). The CDR3 is 14 amino acids. V was shortened by 0 bases and J by 5 bases, with 11 bases between the two germline ends. The germline V gene has CDR1 SGHRS and CDR2 YFSETQ. CDR3 sequence (DNA): TGCGCCAGCAGCTTGGCTCAGGGCCGGGAGACCCAGTACTTC. Amino acid sequence: CASSLAQGRETQYF. The full variable domain, completed using reference TRBV5-1 and TRBJ2-5, is KAGVTQTPRYLIKTRGQQVTLSCSPISGHRSVSWYQQTPGQGLQFLFEYFSETQRNKGNFPGRFSGRQFSNSRSEMNVSTLELGDSALYLCASSLAQGRETQYFGPGTRLLVL.

This clonotype was counted between two and nine times. The chain joins TRBV6-2 or TRBV6-3 to TRBJ1-2; D remains ambiguous. Germline CDR1 MNHEY, CDR2 SVGEGT. This CDR3 is built from 13 residues. V lost 5 bases and J 8 bases, leaving 15 bases between the germline ends. Here the CDR3 DNA reads TGTGCCAGCAGTCGAGACACTTATGAGGGCTACACCTTC. The encoded protein is CASSRDTYEGYTF.

This clonotype has at least ten counts. This rearrangement joins TRBV2 to TRBJ1-2; D is uncertain. The CDR3 covers 12 residues. Germline CDR1 reads SNHLY; CDR2 reads FYNNEI. The ends were cut back, 5 bases at V and 8 bases at J, with 12 bases in the middle. The DNA for the CDR3 is TGTGCCAGCAGTCCTATTACCTGGGGCTACACCTTC. Its protein is CASSPITWGYTF.

This clonotype was observed at least ten times. The V call is TRBV7-8, the J call TRBJ2-7, with TRBD1 matching 8 bases. Germline V lookup: CDR1 SGHVS, CDR2 FQNEAQ. Trimming removed 2 bases from V and 4 bases from J; junction bases left unmatched: 7. This CDR3 is built from 15 residues. Here the CDR3 reads CASSLYRQGMYEQYF. CDR3 coding DNA: TGTGCCAGCAGCTTATATCGACAGGGGATGTACGAGCAGTACTTC. Combining the CDR3 with reference TRBV7-8 and TRBJ2-7 gives the whole variable domain GAGVSQSPRYKVAKRGQDVALRCDPISGHVSLFWYQQALGQGPEFLTYFQNEAQLDKSGLPSDRFFAERPEGSVSTLKIQRTQQEDSAVYLCASSLYRQGMYEQYFGPGTRLTVT.

V and J are TRBV4-3 and TRBJ1-1; D unclear. V lost 0 bases to trimming and J lost 8 bases, with 10 bases between them. Germline V gene data show CDR1 as LGHNA and CDR2 as YSLEER. The CDR3 covers 13 residues. CDR3 in amino acids: CASSQDPAAEAFF. As DNA, the CDR3 is TGCGCCAGCAGCCAAGATCCAGCAGCCGAAGCTTTCTTT.

The chain links TRBV20-1 to TRBJ1-5, with D tentatively TRBD1 (5 bases). CDR3 size: 15 residues. The V end was cut by 0 bases, the J end by 0 bases, with 9 bases between. CDR1 DFQATT and CDR2 SNEGSKA come from the germline V gene (reference sequence). The CDR3 region has the DNA TGCAGTGCTAGAGACCGACAGCTTAGCAATCAGCCCCAGCATTTT. It is translated as CSARDRQLSNQPQHF.

This clonotype was counted many times. The chain couples TRBV7-3 to TRBJ2-2; D unclear. The CDR3 runs 13 residues. The V gene's germline CDR1 is SGHTA and CDR2 FQGTGA. Trimming shortened V by 0 bases and J by 5 bases, and 4 bases separated the two germline ends. The DNA of the CDR3 is TGTGCCAGCAGCTTAACTCTTACCGGGGAGCTGTTTTTT. Encoded protein: CASSLTLTGELFF.

This clonotype occurred many times. The chain recombines TRBV6-1 with TRBJ1-4; D is undetermined. The CDR3 runs to 13 residues. Germline V gene lookup returns CDR1 MNHNS and CDR2 SASEGT. V lost 7 bases and J 8 bases, leaving 14 bases between the germline ends. The CDR3 DNA is TGTGCCAGCACCCCCACCTTGGGGGAAAAACTGTTTTTT. It specifies CASTPTLGEKLFF.

This clonotype was seen ten or more times. The chain carries TRBV7-2 and TRBJ2-2; possibly TRBD2 for D (5 bases). Germline V CDR1 and CDR2: SGHTA, FQGNSA. CDR3 length equals 14 residues. The V and J ends lost 2 bases and 5 bases respectively, with 9 bases between them. CDR3 in amino acids: CASSLLRETGELFF. The DNA of the CDR3 is TGTGCCAGCAGCTTATTAAGGGAGACCGGGGAGCTGTTTTTT.

This clonotype was seen a handful of times. J is TRBJ1-1 and V is TRBV15; perhaps TRBD1 as D (6 bases). Trimming left V 1 base short and J 5 bases short, with 14 bases between. CDR3 length equals 15 residues. Germline V gene data show CDR1 as LNHNV and CDR2 as YYDKDF (reference sequence). This chain's CDR3 is CATSRGAGVITEAFF. DNA of the CDR3: TGTGCCACCAGCAGAGGGGCAGGGGTTATAACTGAAGCTTTCTTT.

There are many counts of this clonotype. This chain links TRBV12-3 or TRBV12-4 with TRBJ1-5; TRBD1 agrees at 11 bases. The V gene end was trimmed by 5 bases and the J gene end by 7 bases; junction bases not matched to a gene: 4. This CDR3 has 14 residues. The CDR3, as DNA: TGTGCCAGCAGTCGGACAGGGGGCAGACAGCCCCAGCATTTT. Its protein is CASSRTGGRQPQHF.

There are many counts of this clonotype. This chain links TRBV7-3 with TRBJ2-1; TRBD2 matches at 7 bases. Germline trimming cut 6 bases from V and 4 bases from J; bases unmatched to any gene: 12. The CDR3 covers 16 residues. Germline assignment: CDR1 SGHTA and CDR2 FQGTGA. The CDR3 is CASRGGGTTRYNEQFF. DNA of the CDR3: TGTGCCAGCAGGGGGGGGGGGACCACGCGGTACAATGAGCAGTTCTTC.

The chain is built from TRBV6-8 and TRBJ1-4; TRBD1 is a possible D gene (5 bases). With 5 bases removed from V and 8 bases from J, the gap between germline ends came to 9 bases. Germline assignment: CDR1 MNHGY and CDR2 SAAAGT. CDR3 length: 12 amino acids. CDR3 coding DNA: TGTGCCAGCAGTGCGGGGGGAGAAAAACTGTTTTTT. Protein: CASSAGGEKLFF.

This clonotype appeared a few times. V usage is TRBV6-5 and J usage is TRBJ1-1, with a possible D match to TRBD1 (5 bases). The CDR3 runs to 14 residues. Germline values: CDR1 MNHEY, CDR2 SVGAGI. Trimming removed 10 bases from V and 3 bases from J, with 18 bases in between. CDR3 sequence reads: CAISPGGVDTEAFF. The CDR3 DNA is TGTGCCATCTCGCCGGGGGGGGTTGACACTGAAGCTTTCTTT.

In its sample, this clonotype was seen many times. The chain has TRBV11-3 and TRBJ2-2, with D tentatively TRBD1 (5 bases). This CDR3 spans 14 amino acids. The V end was cut by 5 bases, the J end by 0 bases, with 7 bases between. The V gene's germline CDR1 is SGHNT and CDR2 YENEEA. The CDR3 DNA follows: TGTGCCAGCAGCGCGACAGCGAACACCGGGGAGCTGTTTTTT. Translating it yields CASSATANTGELFF.

This clonotype appeared many times. The chain recombines TRBV28 with TRBJ2-2, with D tentatively TRBD1 (5 bases). The germline V gene encodes CDR1 MDHEN and CDR2 SYDVKM. This CDR3 contains 15 residues. Trimming left V 6 bases short and J 3 bases short, with 14 bases between. CDR3 in DNA: TGTGCCAGCAGCCCCTTGGGGCCACACACCGGGGAGCTGTTTTTT. It translates to CASSPLGPHTGELFF.

This clonotype occurred many times. This CDR3 is CASSSTFGYNEQFF. The CDR3 nucleotides are TGTGCCAGCAGCTCGACCTTTGGATACAATGAGCAGTTCTTC. V gene TRBV7-3 combines with J gene TRBJ2-1; no clear D gene. The germline V and J ends were trimmed by 4 bases and 4 bases, with 11 bases remaining between them. The length of the CDR3 is 14 residues. The germline CDR1 and CDR2 sequences are SGHTA and FQGTGA. Using reference TRBV7-3 and TRBJ2-1 for the parts outside the CDR3, the full variable domain is GAGVSQTPSNKVTEKGKYVELRCDPISGHTALYWYRQSLGQGPEFLIYFQGTGAADDSGLPNDRFFAVRPEGSVSTLKIQRTERGDSAVYLCASSSTFGYNEQFFGPGTRLTVL.

This clonotype was observed a few times. The gene calls are TRBV10-3 and TRBJ1-3, with D unclear. Germline V gives CDR1 ENHRY, CDR2 SYGVKD. The CDR3 sequence is 12 residues long. Trimming took 10 bases from V and 0 from J, leaving 7 bases between them. The chain's CDR3 is CATTASGNTIYF. In DNA form, the CDR3 reads TGTGCCACCACCGCCTCTGGAAACACCATATATTTT.

This clonotype was seen repeatedly, ten times or more. The gene calls are TRBV7-9 and TRBJ2-7, with D hard to call. The V end lost 5 bases, the J end lost 3 bases, and 11 bases lay between the germline ends. The CDR3 totals 13 residues. From germline, CDR1 is SEHNR and CDR2 FQNEAQ (reference sequence). Here the CDR3 reads CASSPRPDYEQYF. CDR3 DNA: TGTGCCAGCAGCCCCCGACCCGACTACGAGCAGTACTTC. The whole variable domain, filled in from reference TRBV7-9 and TRBJ2-7, reads DTGVSQNPRHKITKRGQNVTFRCDPISEHNRLYWYRQTLGQGPEFLTYFQNEAQLEKSRLLSDRFSAERPKGSFSTLEIQRTEQGDSAMYLCASSPRPDYEQYFGPGTRLTVT.

This clonotype was detected a few times. The chain joins TRBV12-3 or TRBV12-4 to TRBJ2-1, with TRBD2 matching over 11 bases. This CDR3 has 17 residues. Unmatched junction bases numbered 13, after V lost 5 bases and J lost 7 bases. The CDR3 sequence is CASSRQSLAGGGNEQFF. CDR3 DNA: TGTGCCAGCAGTAGGCAATCCCTAGCGGGAGGAGGGAATGAGCAGTTCTTC.

As concerns this clonotype: The junction departs from germline at one end; a sequencing error may be responsible. The rearrangement joins TRBV7-4 to TRBJ1-5, with D perhaps matching TRBD1 (6 bases). There are 14 residues in the CDR3. CDR1 is SGHVT, CDR2 SQSDAQ, per germline. For the CDR3, the DNA is TGTGCCATCAGCTCCGGGGGGCTCAATCAGCCCCAGCATTTT. It encodes CAISSGGLNQPQHF.

V usage is TRBV29-1 and J usage is TRBJ1-2, with D hard to call. V was trimmed by 0 bases and J by 8 bases, leaving 7 bases between them. This CDR3 has 11 residues. CDR1 and CDR2 from the germline V gene are SQVTM and ANQGSEA. The CDR3 DNA sequence: TGCAGCGTTGAAGATCTCGGCGGCTACACCTTC. This codes for CSVEDLGGYTF.

This clonotype was recorded a few times. The V and J genes are TRBV7-9 and TRBJ2-7; 9 nucleotides line up with TRBD2. The CDR3 covers 12 residues. V lost 8 bases, J lost 3 bases, and 2 bases stayed unmatched. Germline values: CDR1 SEHNR, CDR2 FQNEAQ (reference sequence). The CDR3 nucleotides are TGTGCCAGCGGCGGGAGGGTCTACGAGCAGTACTTC. Translation: CASGGRVYEQYF.

This clonotype has a count of ten or more. V gene TRBV7-2 combines with J gene TRBJ2-7, with 7 bases fitting TRBD2. The germline CDR1 and CDR2 sequences are SGHTA and FQGNSA. The trim removed 4 bases at V and 2 bases at J, leaving 5 bases unmatched. This CDR3 is 14 amino acids long. In DNA form, the CDR3 reads TGTGCCAGCAGCTCAGGACTAGTTGCCTACGAGCAGTACTTC. Translating it yields CASSSGLVAYEQYF.

This clonotype was counted between two and nine times. V and J are TRBV5-6 and TRBJ2-7, with 7 nucleotides matching TRBD1. Germline V gene sequence: CDR1 SGHDT, CDR2 YYEEEE. CDR3 length equals 14 residues. J gave up 5 bases and V 4 bases, and 9 bases lay outside the gene matches. The chain's CDR3 is CASSPATGSDEQYF. The CDR3 DNA reads TGTGCCAGCAGCCCCGCGACAGGGAGCGACGAGCAGTACTTC.

Many counts were recorded for this clonotype. The genes are TRBV19 and TRBJ1-5; D ambiguous. CDR1 is LNHDA and CDR2 is SQIVND in the germline V gene (reference sequence). CDR3 length: 13 residues. The V end lost 7 bases, the J end lost 2 bases, and 9 bases lay between the germline ends. CDR3 sequence: CASTRQGNQPQHF. The DNA of the CDR3 is TGTGCCAGTACGAGGCAGGGCAATCAGCCCCAGCATTTT. The full variable domain, completed using reference TRBV19 and TRBJ1-5, is DGGITQSPKYLFRKEGQNVTLSCEQNLNHDAMYWYRQDPGQGLRLIYYSQIVNDFQKGDIAEGYSVSREKKESFPLTVTSAQKNPTAFYLCASTRQGNQPQHFGDGTRLSIL.

This clonotype was detected many times. The chain employs TRBV4-1 and TRBJ1-1, with D possibly TRBD1 on 6 matching bases. The CDR3 runs 15 residues. Between the trimmed V and J ends, which lost 3 bases and 3 bases, there was a span of 14 bases. Germline CDR1 reads MGHRA; CDR2 reads YSYEKL. The CDR3 DNA reads TGCGCCAGCAGCCAGAACAGGGTTGCCGACACTGAAGCTTTCTTT. This translates into CASSQNRVADTEAFF.

Points on this clonotype: This may come from a read error, since a much larger clone is one base off. V gene TRBV7-2 combines with J gene TRBJ2-3; perhaps TRBD2 as D (6 bases). The CDR3 is 15 residues long. Germline V gives CDR1 SGHTA, CDR2 FQGNSA. DNA for the CDR3: TGTGCCAGCAGCTTATCCGCGGGGACCACAGATACGCAGTGTTTT. Translated: CASSLSAGTTDTQCF.

The chain joins TRBV7-3 to TRBJ2-1; 9 bases are shared with TRBD1. V shed 5 bases and J 7 bases; nucleotides not matched to a gene: 9. The CDR3 length is 15 residues. Germline CDR1 reads SGHTA; CDR2 reads FQGTGA. CDR3 bases: TGTGCCAGCAGCCGACCGGGACAGGGAGGTAATGAGCAGTTCTTC. Residues: CASSRPGQGGNEQFF.

This clonotype was counted ten times or more. The rearrangement uses TRBV7-8 and TRBJ1-5, with D possibly matching TRBD1 (5 bases). Germline V gene sequence: CDR1 SGHVS, CDR2 FQNEAQ. V shed 4 bases and J shed 4 bases, with 11 bases lying between them. CDR3 length equals 14 residues. The CDR3 region has the DNA TGTGCCAGCAGCTCCCAGGGTCTGAATCAGCCCCAGCATTTT. Its translation is CASSSQGLNQPQHF. Supplemented by reference TRBV7-8 and TRBJ1-5, the full variable domain reads GAGVSQSPRYKVAKRGQDVALRCDPISGHVSLFWYQQALGQGPEFLTYFQNEAQLDKSGLPSDRFFAERPEGSVSTLKIQRTQQEDSAVYLCASSSQGLNQPQHFGDGTRLSIL.